The 23 T cell receptor beta chains presented below share a single source sample, sequenced in a study of tumor-infiltrating lymphocytes in primary liver carcinoma. Germline DNA was extracted alongside blood RNA, which was obtained from unsorted whole blood. Reverse transcription of around 500 ng total RNA with a constant-region primer produced TCR beta cDNA. What produced the TCR beta libraries was three nested multiplex PCR rounds using slightly modified ARM-PCR. It was with TRBV1-TRBV30 forward primers and a C-beta reverse primer that the first two PCR rounds were run, at roughly 9 cycles each. TCRdb called the multiplex PCR reads again in MiXCR, with one record for every CDR3 protein. The sample carries around 210,000 distinct CDR3 sequences, almost 65% recorded once. The sequencing sample was made of peripheral blood. Receptors originate from a woman in her fifties or sixties with primary liver carcinoma and hepatitis B virus infection.

The rearrangement joins TRBV11-3 to TRBJ2-5; no clear D gene. The length of the CDR3 is 13 residues. The germline V and J ends were trimmed by 4 bases and 5 bases, with 11 bases remaining between them. The V gene's germline CDR1 is SGHNT and CDR2 YENEEA. CDR3 sequence reads: CASSSDNRETQYF. CDR3 coding DNA: TGTGCCAGCAGCTCAGACAATCGGGAGACCCAGTACTTC.

Note on this clonotype: Germline is not matched at one junction end, which may reflect a read error. V gene TRBV6-2 or TRBV6-3 combines with J gene TRBJ1-1; D perhaps matches TRBD1 (6 bases). Germline assignment: CDR1 MNHEY and CDR2 SVGEGT. The CDR3 totals 14 residues. The CDR3 loop is CASNYSRGDTETFF. Written as DNA, the CDR3 is TGTGCCAGCAATTACAGTCGTGGGGACACTGAAACTTTCTTT.

Notes on this clonotype: This CDR3 fails to terminate in the conserved phenylalanine or tryptophan, so it likely reflects a read error. V gene TRBV29-1 combines with J gene TRBJ2-3, with a possible D match to TRBD2 (5 bases). The CDR3 consists of 17 residues. The germline V gene encodes CDR1 SQVTM and CDR2 ANQGSEA. The CDR3, as DNA: TGTAGCGTTGAAGGGCTGGATCAAACTTCTAGCACAGATACGCAGTATTAT. It specifies CSVEGLDQTSSTDTQYY.

The chain is built from TRBV6-1 and TRBJ1-5, with TRBD1 as a possible D gene (6 bases). This CDR3 spans 18 amino acids. Germline-derived CDR1 and CDR2 are MNHNS and SASEGT. CDR3 nucleotide sequence: TGTGCTAGCGGTGAAGCCATGGGACACCCTATAGCAGGTCAGCCCCAGCATTTT. Amino acid sequence: CASGEAMGHPIAGQPQHF.

The rearrangement uses TRBV2 and TRBJ2-7, with TRBD1 identical over 8 bases. Germline assignment: CDR1 SNHLY and CDR2 FYNNEI. The CDR3 runs 13 residues. Trimming took 3 bases from V and 6 from J; bases not matched to a gene: 4. The CDR3 here is CASSDMTGAEQYF. The CDR3 DNA follows: TGTGCCAGCAGTGATATGACAGGGGCCGAGCAGTACTTC.

This clonotype was observed a few times. This chain connects TRBV12-3 or TRBV12-4 to TRBJ2-2, with 9 bases lining up with TRBD2. There are 18 residues in the CDR3. Trimming took 2 bases from V and 5 from J; bases not matched to a gene: 12. CDR3 nucleotides: TGTGCCAGCAGTTTATGGACCCTACGCGGGGGGGTTACCGGGGAGCTGTTTTTT. It is translated as CASSLWTLRGGVTGELFF.

This CDR3 reads CAWTVKRGLARSYNEQFF. CDR3 DNA sequence: TGTGCCTGGACTGTAAAGAGGGGACTAGCGAGGTCCTACAATGAGCAGTTCTTC. The rearrangement uses TRBV30 and TRBJ2-1; 10 positions match TRBD2. There are 18 residues in the CDR3. In germline, CDR1 is GTSNPN, CDR2 SVGIG (reference sequence). V dropped 4 bases and J dropped 1; count of bases not matched to a gene: 13.

To note about this clonotype: This may be a read error: a much more frequent sequence differs by one nucleotide. The CDR3 DNA is TGCAGCGTCTGGAAAAACGCTGAAGCTTTCTTT. It encodes CSVWKNAEAFF. The rearrangement uses TRBV29-1 and TRBJ1-1; D remains ambiguous. Germline V gene sequence: CDR1 SQVTM, CDR2 ANQGSEA. Trimming left V 6 bases short and J 6 bases short, with 11 bases between. The CDR3 contains 11 residues. The full variable domain, in which reference TRBV29-1 and TRBJ1-1 provide the parts outside the CDR3, is SAVISQKPSRDICQRGTSLTIQCQVDSQVTMMFWYRQQPGQSLTLIATANQGSEATYESGFVIDKFPISRPNLTFSTLTVSNMSPEDSSIYLCSVWKNAEAFFGQGTRLTVV.

As for this clonotype: At one of its ends the junction is not consistent with the germline gene, which may arise from a read error. The chain has TRBV12-3 or TRBV12-4 and TRBJ2-7; 12 bases are a match to TRBD2. CDR3 length: 16 amino acids. The CDR3 DNA is TGTGCTAGCAGTGCTCGACTAGCGGGAGTCCTCTACGAGCAGTACTTC. This sequence encodes CASSARLAGVLYEQYF.

The chain uses TRBV29-1 and TRBJ2-5; 8 bases are a match to TRBD2. The J segment lost 5 bases and the V segment lost 6 bases, leaving 8 bases of the junction unmatched. Germline CDR1 reads SQVTM; CDR2 reads ANQGSEA. The CDR3 runs 13 residues. The CDR3 DNA sequence: TGCAGCGTCGAAACGGGAGGGCCGGAGACCCAGTACTTC. This gives the protein CSVETGGPETQYF.

Concerning this clonotype itself: Compared with germline, one end of the junction differs, possibly owing to a read error. V is TRBV5-1 and J is TRBJ2-2, with a tentative D call TRBD1 (6 bases). The germline CDR1 and CDR2 sequences are SGHRS and YFSETQ. The CDR3 is 14 amino acids. The CDR3 sequence: CASQDSANTGELFF. DNA of the CDR3: TGCGCCAGCCAGGACAGCGCGAACACCGGGGAGCTTTTTTTC.

Comment on this clonotype: One end of the junction does not line up with germline, which may come from a read error. The chain recombines TRBV7-9 with TRBJ2-5; tentatively, D is TRBD1 (5 bases). Germline V gene sequence: CDR1 SEHNR, CDR2 FQNEAQ (reference sequence). This CDR3 is built from 16 residues. The CDR3 nucleotides are TGTGCCAGCCGCTTAGGGTCAGGGCTAGAGAAAGAGACCCAGTACTTC. Amino acid sequence: CASRLGSGLEKETQYF.

This sequence joins TRBV11-2 and TRBJ1-2; D may be TRBD1 (5 bases). CDR3 length equals 17 residues. Trimming took 0 bases from V and 12 from J, leaving 26 bases between them. Germline CDR1 reads SGHAT; CDR2 reads FQNNGV. The DNA for the CDR3 is TGTGCCAGCAGCTTAGATCCGATCAGGGCGTTGCGCTATGTCCACACCTTC. Translated, it gives CASSLDPIRALRYVHTF. The full variable domain, completed using reference TRBV11-2 and TRBJ1-2, is EAGVAQSPRYKIIEKRQSVAFWCNPISGHATLYWYQQILGQGPKLLIQFQNNGVVDDSQLPKDRFSAERLKGVDSTLKIQPAKLEDSAVYLCASSLDPIRALRYVHTFGSGTRLTVV.

The gene calls are TRBV5-5 and TRBJ2-7, with a tentative D call TRBD2 (6 bases). The CDR3 loop spans 14 amino acids. Per the germline V gene, CDR1 is SGHKS and CDR2 is YYEKEE (reference sequence). Trimming removed 3 bases from V and 2 bases from J, with 12 bases in between. CDR3 DNA sequence: TGTGCCAGCAGCTCACCGACTAGTGCCTACGAGCAGTACTTC. Translating gives CASSSPTSAYEQYF.

This chain uses TRBV4-2 with TRBJ1-1, with 10 bases that match TRBD1. CDR3 length: 18 residues. Germline lookup yields CDR1 LGHNA and CDR2 YNFKEQ. V shed 2 bases, J shed 3 bases, and the junction held 12 bases outside the gene matches. In DNA, the CDR3 is TGTGCCAGCAGCCAACCCCCGAGACAGGGGGCGAGGGACACTGAAGCTTTCTTT. It is translated as CASSQPPRQGARDTEAFF.

Of note for this clonotype: The junction differs from germline at one of its ends, possibly a read error. V gene TRBV11-2 combines with J gene TRBJ1-2, with D uncertain. The CDR3 extends over 12 amino acids. Germline V gives CDR1 SGHAT, CDR2 FQNNGV. The CDR3 loop reads CASSPTTGGYTF. The CDR3 bases are TGCGCCAGCAGCCCCACGACGGGAGGCTACACCTTC.

This chain uses TRBV6-6 with TRBJ2-1; 8 bases map to TRBD2. There are 13 residues in the CDR3. Germline CDR1 and CDR2: MNHNY and SVGAGI (reference sequence). V trimming: 2 bases; J trimming: 9 bases; junction bases outside the gene matches: 3. CDR3 nucleotides: TGTGCCAGCAGTTACCCCGGGGGGGTTGAGCAGTTCTTC. Protein: CASSYPGGVEQFF.

This clonotype was counted a few times. CDR3 loop: CASSRLSYTF. CDR3 in DNA: TGTGCCAGCAGCCGCTTAAGTTACACCTTC. The chain is built from TRBV28 and TRBJ1-2; D not certain. This CDR3 spans 10 amino acids. Trimming removed 6 bases at V and 11 bases at J, with 10 bases between. Germline CDR1 is MDHEN and CDR2 is SYDVKM.

Points on this clonotype: This clone may be a read error of a much larger clone one base away. The V call is TRBV6-1, the J call TRBJ1-4; 9 nucleotides match TRBD1. Germline CDR1 MNHNS, CDR2 SASEGT. The CDR3 has 17 residues. Written as DNA, the CDR3 is TGTGCCGGCAGTGAAATCGGGACCACAGGGGGCTTTGAAAAACTGTTTTTT. As protein: CAGSEIGTTGGFEKLFF.

As concerns this clonotype: A single base separates this from a much larger clone, so it may be a read error. The chain links TRBV4-1 to TRBJ2-2; D gene uncertain. The CDR3 consists of 16 residues. Looked up from germline, CDR1 is MGHRA and CDR2 is YSYEKL. In nucleotides, the CDR3 is TGCGCCAGCAGCATACTCGGTATACGTAACACCGTGGAGCTGTTTTTT. Translation gives CASSILGIRNTVELFF.

This clonotype was observed at least ten times. The V call is TRBV6-6, the J call TRBJ1-4; a possible D gene is TRBD1 (5 bases). Germline CDR1 reads MNHNY; CDR2 reads SVGAGI (reference sequence). The CDR3 is made up of 17 amino acids. The germline V and J ends were trimmed by 1 base and 2 bases, with 14 bases remaining between them. In DNA form, the CDR3 reads TGTGCCAGCAGTTACTGGGGTCAGGGTGAGACTAATGAAAAACTGTTTTTT. Encoded protein: CASSYWGQGETNEKLFF.

As concerns this clonotype: One end of the junction varies from germline; a read error may be responsible. The CDR3 spells CANSPGDVPEKLFF. In DNA, the CDR3 is TGTGCCAACAGCCCCGGCGATGTTCCGGAAAAGCTGTTTTTT. V gene TRBV6-6 combines with J gene TRBJ1-4; unclear D gene. Per the germline V gene, CDR1 is MNHNY and CDR2 is SVGAGI (reference sequence). The CDR3 is made up of 14 amino acids.

This sequence joins TRBV4-1 and TRBJ2-3; D ambiguous. Trimming shortened V by 1 base and J by 6 bases, and 5 bases separated the two germline ends. The length of the CDR3 is 12 residues. Germline CDR1 MGHRA, CDR2 YSYEKL. This chain's CDR3 is CASSQGMDTQYF. CDR3 nucleotide sequence: TGCGCCAGCAGCCAAGGCATGGATACGCAGTATTTT.